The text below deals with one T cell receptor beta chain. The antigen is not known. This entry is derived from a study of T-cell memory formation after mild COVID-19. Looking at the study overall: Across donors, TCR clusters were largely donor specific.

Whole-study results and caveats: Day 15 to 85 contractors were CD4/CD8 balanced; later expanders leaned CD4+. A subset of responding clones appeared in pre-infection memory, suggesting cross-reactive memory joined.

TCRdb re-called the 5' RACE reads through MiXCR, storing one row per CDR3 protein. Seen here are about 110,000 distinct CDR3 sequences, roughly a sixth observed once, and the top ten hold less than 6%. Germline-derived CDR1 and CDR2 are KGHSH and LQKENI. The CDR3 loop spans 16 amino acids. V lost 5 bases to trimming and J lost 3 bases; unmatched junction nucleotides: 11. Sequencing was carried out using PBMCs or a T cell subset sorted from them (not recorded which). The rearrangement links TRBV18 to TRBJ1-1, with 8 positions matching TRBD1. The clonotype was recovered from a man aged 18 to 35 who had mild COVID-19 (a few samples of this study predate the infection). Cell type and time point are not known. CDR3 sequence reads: CASSKTGTGMDTEAFF. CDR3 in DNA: TGTGCCAGCTCAAAAACCGGGACAGGAATGGACACTGAAGCTTTCTTT. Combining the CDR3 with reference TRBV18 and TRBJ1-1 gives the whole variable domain NAGVMQNPRHLVRRRGQEARLRCSPMKGHSHVYWYRQLPEEGLKFMVYLQKENIIDESGMPKERFSAEFPKEGPSILRIQQVVRGDSAAYFCASSKTGTGMDTEAFFGQGTRLTVV.